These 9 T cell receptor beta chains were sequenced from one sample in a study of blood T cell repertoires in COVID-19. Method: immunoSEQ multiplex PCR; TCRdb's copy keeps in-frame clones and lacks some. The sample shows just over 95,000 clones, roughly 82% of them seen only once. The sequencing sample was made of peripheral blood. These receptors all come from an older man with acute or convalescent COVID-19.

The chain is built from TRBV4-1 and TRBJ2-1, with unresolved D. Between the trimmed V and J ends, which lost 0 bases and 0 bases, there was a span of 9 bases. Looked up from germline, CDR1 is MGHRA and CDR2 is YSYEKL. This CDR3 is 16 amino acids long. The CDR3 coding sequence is TGCGCCAGCAGCCAAGAGAGCTTTAGCTCCTACAATGAGCAGTTCTTC. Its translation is CASSQESFSSYNEQFF.

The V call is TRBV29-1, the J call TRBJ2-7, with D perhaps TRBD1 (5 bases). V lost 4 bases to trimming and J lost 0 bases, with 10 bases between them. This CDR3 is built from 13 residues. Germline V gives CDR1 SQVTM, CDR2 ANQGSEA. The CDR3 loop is CSVADTRSYEQYF. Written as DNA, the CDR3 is TGCAGCGTTGCGGACACTCGCTCCTACGAGCAGTACTTC.

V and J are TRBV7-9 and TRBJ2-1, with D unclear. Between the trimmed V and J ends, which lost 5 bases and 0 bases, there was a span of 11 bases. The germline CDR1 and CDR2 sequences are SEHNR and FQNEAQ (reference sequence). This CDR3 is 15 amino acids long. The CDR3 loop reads CASSHQAISYNEQFF. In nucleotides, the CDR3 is TGTGCCAGCAGCCACCAGGCCATCTCCTACAATGAGCAGTTCTTC.

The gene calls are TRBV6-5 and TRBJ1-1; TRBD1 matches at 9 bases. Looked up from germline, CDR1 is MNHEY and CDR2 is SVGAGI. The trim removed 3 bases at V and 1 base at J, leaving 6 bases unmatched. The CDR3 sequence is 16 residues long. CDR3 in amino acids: CASSYGQGTPNTEAFF. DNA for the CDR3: TGTGCCAGCAGTTATGGACAGGGGACACCGAACACTGAAGCTTTCTTT.

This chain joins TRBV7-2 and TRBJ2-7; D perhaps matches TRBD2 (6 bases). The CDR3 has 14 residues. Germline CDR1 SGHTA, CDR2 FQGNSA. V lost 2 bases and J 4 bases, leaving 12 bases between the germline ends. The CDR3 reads CASSLNGGLYEQYF. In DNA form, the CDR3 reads TGTGCCAGCAGCTTAAACGGGGGTTTGTACGAGCAGTACTTC.

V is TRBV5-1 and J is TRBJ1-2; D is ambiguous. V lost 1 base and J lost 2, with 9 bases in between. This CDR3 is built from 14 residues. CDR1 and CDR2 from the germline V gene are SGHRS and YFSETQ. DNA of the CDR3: TGCGCCAGCAGCTTGAATTCCCAGAACTATGGCTACACCTTC. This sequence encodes CASSLNSQNYGYTF.

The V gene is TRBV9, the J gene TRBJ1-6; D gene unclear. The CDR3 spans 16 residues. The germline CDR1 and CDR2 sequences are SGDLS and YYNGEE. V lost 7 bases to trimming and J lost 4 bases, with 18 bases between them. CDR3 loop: CASSPDTSDYNSPLHF. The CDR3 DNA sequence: TGTGCCAGCTCACCCGACACCAGTGATTATAATTCACCCCTCCACTTT.

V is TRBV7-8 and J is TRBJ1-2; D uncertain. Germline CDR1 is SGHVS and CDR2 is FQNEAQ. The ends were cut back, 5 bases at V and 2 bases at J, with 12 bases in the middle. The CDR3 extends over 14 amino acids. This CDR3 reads CASSLNDKNYGYTF. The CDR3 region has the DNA TGTGCCAGCAGCCTAAACGACAAGAACTATGGCTACACCTTC.

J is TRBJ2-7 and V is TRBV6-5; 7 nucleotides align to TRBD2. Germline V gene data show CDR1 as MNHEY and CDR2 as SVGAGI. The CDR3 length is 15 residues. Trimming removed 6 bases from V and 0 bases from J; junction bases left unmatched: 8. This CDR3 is CASSPYASGSYEQYF. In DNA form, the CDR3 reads TGTGCCAGCAGCCCATATGCTAGCGGCTCCTACGAGCAGTACTTC.